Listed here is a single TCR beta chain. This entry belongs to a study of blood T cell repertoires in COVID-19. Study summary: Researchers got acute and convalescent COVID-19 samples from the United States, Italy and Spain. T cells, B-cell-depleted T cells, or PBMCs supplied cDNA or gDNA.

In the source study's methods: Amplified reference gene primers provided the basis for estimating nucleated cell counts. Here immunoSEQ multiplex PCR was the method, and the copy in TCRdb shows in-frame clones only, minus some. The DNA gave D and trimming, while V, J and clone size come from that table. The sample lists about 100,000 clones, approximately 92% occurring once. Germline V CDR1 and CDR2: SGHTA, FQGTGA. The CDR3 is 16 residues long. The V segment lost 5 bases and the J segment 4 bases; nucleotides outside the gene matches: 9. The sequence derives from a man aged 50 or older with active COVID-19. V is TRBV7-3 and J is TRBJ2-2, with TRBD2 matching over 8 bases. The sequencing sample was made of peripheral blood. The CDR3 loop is CASSLLGSGGTGELFF. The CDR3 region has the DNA TGTGCCAGCAGCCTACTCGGGAGCGGGGGCACCGGGGAGCTGTTTTTT.